The subject of this entry is one T cell receptor (beta chain). The antigen is undetermined. The data were obtained in a study of CD8+ T cells in alopecia areata. Investigators sorted PBMCs to obtain both CD4+ and CD8+ T cells. Study-level results: Mice gave a clearer picture of TCR sharing than patients did, possibly for HLA-related reasons. Alopecia totalis/universalis scalp especially showed more expanded CD8+ clones than normal scalp.

Following RNA extraction, reverse transcription yielded cDNA that acted as the sequencing template. TCRdb's table, derived via immunoSEQ multiplex PCR, lists solely in-frame clones and lacks some. The sample yields 90,000 to 100,000 clones, 41% seen once. The V and J ends lost 0 bases and 4 bases respectively, with 10 bases between them. Germline V gene lookup returns CDR1 SGHRS and CDR2 YFSETQ. The CDR3 totals 14 residues. J is TRBJ2-5 and V is TRBV5-1; D possibly corresponds to TRBD1 (5 bases). The TCR sequence derives from a human donor with alopecia areata. Sequenced: CD4+ T cells sorted from blood. DNA of the CDR3: TGCGCCAGCAGCTTGGCAGGGATAGGAGAGACCCAGTACTTC. Its protein is CASSLAGIGETQYF.